Below are 10 T cell receptor beta chains sequenced from a single sample in a study of blood T cell repertoires in COVID-19. The method was immunoSEQ multiplex PCR; TCRdb's version includes in-frame clones alone and lacks a portion of them. The data contain some 340,000 clones, 90% to 95% of them seen just once; the ten biggest clones take up around 4.2%. Sequencing used PBMCs or T cells enriched from blood (not recorded which). Source of these receptors: a woman under 40 who had been exposed to COVID-19.

The chain uses TRBV29-1 and TRBJ2-1; D possibly corresponds to TRBD1 (6 bases). Germline assignment: CDR1 SQVTM and CDR2 ANQGSEA. V was shortened by 3 bases and J by 7 bases, with 10 bases between the two germline ends. The CDR3 runs 12 residues. CDR3: CSVEYQGNEQFF. In DNA form, the CDR3 reads TGCAGCGTTGAGTACCAGGGGAATGAGCAGTTCTTC.

Written as DNA, the CDR3 is TGTGCCAGCATCAAGGGGCAGGACGACTATGGCTACACCTTC. This encodes CASIKGQDDYGYTF. V usage is TRBV5-4 and J usage is TRBJ1-2, with D possibly matching TRBD1 (5 bases). V was pared by 6 bases and J by 3 bases, with 15 bases between. Germline V CDR1 and CDR2: SGHNT, YYREEE (reference sequence). The CDR3 loop spans 14 amino acids.

Notes on this clone: Other DNA sequences from this sample encode an identical CDR3 as well. The chain recombines TRBV29-1 with TRBJ1-1, with 7 bases lining up with TRBD1. V shed 6 bases, J shed 1 base, and the junction held 2 bases outside the gene matches. The CDR3 spans 12 residues. The germline V gene encodes CDR1 SQVTM and CDR2 ANQGSEA. DNA for the CDR3: TGCAGCGTAAGGACAGGGAACACTGAAGCTTTCTTT. It translates to CSVRTGNTEAFF.

This chain uses TRBV7-8 with TRBJ2-7; 8 nucleotides align to TRBD2. The junction had 6 bases not matched to a gene; V was cut back by 2 bases and J by 0 bases. In germline, CDR1 is SGHVS, CDR2 FQNEAQ. The CDR3 length is 16 residues. This CDR3 reads CASSLNSGDYSYEQYF. The CDR3 DNA reads TGTGCCAGCAGCTTAAATAGCGGGGATTACTCCTACGAGCAGTACTTC. Variable domain in full (rest from reference TRBV7-8 and TRBJ2-7): GAGVSQSPRYKVAKRGQDVALRCDPISGHVSLFWYQQALGQGPEFLTYFQNEAQLDKSGLPSDRFFAERPEGSVSTLKIQRTQQEDSAVYLCASSLNSGDYSYEQYFGPGTRLTVT.

This chain links TRBV7-2 with TRBJ1-5; 7 bases agree with TRBD1. The CDR3 runs 15 residues. J lost 6 bases, V lost 5 bases, and 10 bases had no gene match. Per germline, CDR1 SGHTA and CDR2 FQGNSA. CDR3: CASSPARGLGQPQHF. The CDR3 nucleotides read TGTGCCAGCAGCCCGGCGAGGGGGCTCGGTCAGCCCCAGCATTTT.

This chain connects TRBV19 to TRBJ2-4, with 7 bases lining up with TRBD1. CDR3 length equals 13 residues. The J segment lost 4 bases and the V segment lost 7 bases, leaving 4 bases of the junction unmatched. Germline CDR1 LNHDA, CDR2 SQIVND (reference sequence). This CDR3 reads CASTPDRKNIQYF. In DNA form, the CDR3 reads TGTGCCAGTACCCCGGACAGGAAAAACATTCAGTACTTC. The entire variable domain, with the rest obtained from reference TRBV19 and TRBJ2-4, is as follows: DGGITQSPKYLFRKEGQNVTLSCEQNLNHDAMYWYRQDPGQGLRLIYYSQIVNDFQKGDIAEGYSVSREKKESFPLTVTSAQKNPTAFYLCASTPDRKNIQYFGAGTRLSVL.

The chain uses TRBV5-8 and TRBJ1-4; maybe TRBD1 (6 bases). Germline CDR1 reads SGHTS; CDR2 reads YDEGEE. The CDR3 spans 16 residues. Trimming removed 0 bases at V and 0 bases at J, with 9 bases between. The CDR3 spells CASSLGRGATNEKLFF. The CDR3 DNA reads TGTGCCAGCAGCTTGGGCAGGGGAGCAACTAATGAAAAACTGTTTTTT.

In DNA, the CDR3 is TGTGCCAGTATTCTCAGGATACAGGGGAACTATGGCTACACCTTC. Translating it yields CASILRIQGNYGYTF. The chain carries TRBV19 and TRBJ1-2; TRBD1 matches at 7 bases. The junction had 10 bases not matched to a gene; V was cut back by 7 bases and J by 2 bases. CDR1 is LNHDA and CDR2 is SQIVND in the germline V gene (reference sequence). The CDR3 length is 15 residues.

The V call is TRBV7-8, the J call TRBJ1-3; 12 nucleotides agree with TRBD1. This CDR3 has 18 residues. The V gene's germline CDR1 is SGHVS and CDR2 FQNEAQ. Trimming at V came to 3 bases and at J to 2 bases, leaving 8 bases not matched to a gene. CDR3 protein: CASSFGTGGFYTGNTIYF. CDR3 DNA: TGTGCCAGCAGCTTCGGGACAGGGGGCTTTTATACTGGAAACACCATATATTTT.

V and J are TRBV7-2 and TRBJ2-2; D gene ambiguous. The germline V gene encodes CDR1 SGHTA and CDR2 FQGNSA. The CDR3 is made up of 12 amino acids. Trimming left V 2 bases short and J 7 bases short, with 5 bases between. The CDR3 bases are TGTGCCAGCAGCTTACTCCTCGGGGAGCTGTTTTTT. Translation: CASSLLLGELFF. Full variable domain (rest looked up from reference TRBV7-2 and TRBJ2-2): GAGVSQSPSNKVTEKGKDVELRCDPISGHTALYWYRQSLGQGLEFLIYFQGNSAPDKSGLPSDRFSAERTGGSVSTLTIQRTQQEDSAVYLCASSLLLGELFFGEGSRLTVL.